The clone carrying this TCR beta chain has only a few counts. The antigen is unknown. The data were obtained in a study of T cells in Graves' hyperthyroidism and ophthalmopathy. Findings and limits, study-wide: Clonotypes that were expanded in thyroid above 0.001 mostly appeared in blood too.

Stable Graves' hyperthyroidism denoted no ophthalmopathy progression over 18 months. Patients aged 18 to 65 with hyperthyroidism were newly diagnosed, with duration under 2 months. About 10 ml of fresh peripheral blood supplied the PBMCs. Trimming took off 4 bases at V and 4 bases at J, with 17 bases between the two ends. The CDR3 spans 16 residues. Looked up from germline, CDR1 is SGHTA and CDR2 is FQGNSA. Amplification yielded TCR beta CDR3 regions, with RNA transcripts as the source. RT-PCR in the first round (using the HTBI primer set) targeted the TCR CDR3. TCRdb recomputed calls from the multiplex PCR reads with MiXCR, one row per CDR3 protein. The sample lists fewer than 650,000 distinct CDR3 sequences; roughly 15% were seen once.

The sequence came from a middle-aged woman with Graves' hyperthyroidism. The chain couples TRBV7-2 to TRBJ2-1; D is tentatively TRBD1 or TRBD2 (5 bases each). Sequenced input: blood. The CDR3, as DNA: TGTGCCAGCAGCTGGTCCCGGGACGCCGGTTACAATGAGCAGTTCTTC. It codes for CASSWSRDAGYNEQFF. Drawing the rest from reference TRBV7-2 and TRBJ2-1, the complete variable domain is GAGVSQSPSNKVTEKGKDVELRCDPISGHTALYWYRQSLGQGLEFLIYFQGNSAPDKSGLPSDRFSAERTGGSVSTLTIQRTQQEDSAVYLCASSWSRDAGYNEQFFGPGTRLTVL.